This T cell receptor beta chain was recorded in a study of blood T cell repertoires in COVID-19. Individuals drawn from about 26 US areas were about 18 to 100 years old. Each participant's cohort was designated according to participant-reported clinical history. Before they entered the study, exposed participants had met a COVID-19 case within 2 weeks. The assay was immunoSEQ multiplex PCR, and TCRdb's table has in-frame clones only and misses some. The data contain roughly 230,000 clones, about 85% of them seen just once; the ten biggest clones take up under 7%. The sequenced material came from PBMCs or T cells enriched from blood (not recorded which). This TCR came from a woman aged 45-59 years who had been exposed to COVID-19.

Here the CDR3 reads CASSQSGRSNQPQHF. CDR3 nucleotides: TGTGCCAGCAGCCAATCGGGCAGGAGCAATCAGCCCCAGCATTTT. The chain links TRBV16 to TRBJ1-5; D is unresolved. The CDR3 loop spans 15 amino acids. CDR1 and CDR2 from the germline V gene are KGHSY and FQNENV. V was shortened by 0 bases and J by 1 base, with 7 bases between the two germline ends.